The entry below describes one T cell receptor (beta chain). These data belong to a study of blood T cell repertoires in COVID-19. Across the whole study: Samples representing acute and convalescent COVID-19 were sourced from the United States, Italy and Spain. Sample material is recorded as cDNA or gDNA derived from T cells, B-cell-depleted T cells, or PBMCs.

Source study methods: Cell counts per sample came from amplifying reference gene primers. Some clones are missing from TCRdb's copy, which holds only in-frame ones; the method was immunoSEQ multiplex PCR. That table gives V, J and clone size, and the DNA gave D and trimming. The sample holds 120,000 or so clones, 80% to 90% seen once. The CDR3 has 17 residues. Per the germline V gene, CDR1 is MNHEY and CDR2 is SVGEGT. V lost 0 bases to trimming and J lost 8 bases; unmatched junction nucleotides: 10. The chain joins TRBV6-2 or TRBV6-3 to TRBJ2-1; TRBD2 matches at 10 bases. The sample taken for sequencing was peripheral blood. The TCR was taken from a man in his 70s who had recovered from COVID-19. CDR3 sequence reads: CASSYSNSGRARDEQFF. CDR3 sequence (DNA): TGTGCCAGCAGTTACTCGAACAGCGGGAGGGCCAGGGATGAGCAGTTCTTC.